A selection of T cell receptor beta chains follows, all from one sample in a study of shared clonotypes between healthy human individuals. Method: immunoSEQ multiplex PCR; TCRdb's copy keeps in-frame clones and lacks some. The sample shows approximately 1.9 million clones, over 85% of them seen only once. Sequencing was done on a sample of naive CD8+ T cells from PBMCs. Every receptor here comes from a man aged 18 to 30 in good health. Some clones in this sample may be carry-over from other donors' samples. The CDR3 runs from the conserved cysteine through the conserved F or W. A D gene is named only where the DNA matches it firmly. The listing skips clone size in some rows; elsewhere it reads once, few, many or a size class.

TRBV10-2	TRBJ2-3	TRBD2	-	TGCGCCAGCAGCGGGCCTAGCGGGAGTACCCGTGCTAGCACAGATACGCAGTATTTT	CASSGPSGSTRASTDTQYF
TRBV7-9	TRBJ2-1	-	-	TGTGCCAGCAGCATCAGCCTTACTAGCTCCTACAATGAGCAGTTCTTC	CASSISLTSSYNEQFF
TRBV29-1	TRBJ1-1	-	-	TGCAGCGTTTTGGGGTCGGGCACTGAAGCTTTCTTT	CSVLGSGTEAFF
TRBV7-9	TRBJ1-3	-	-	TGTGCCAGCAGCTTTTTAGGCTCTGGAAACACCATATATTTT	CASSFLGSGNTIYF
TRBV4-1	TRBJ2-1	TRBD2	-	TGCGCCAGCAGTCCTCCCGGGACTAGCGATGAGCAGTTCTTC	CASSPPGTSDEQFF
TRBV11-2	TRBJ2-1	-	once	TGTGCCAGCAGCTTAGATCTAGTAGGAAGCGGACTTTTCAATGAGCAGTTCTTC	CASSLDLVGSGLFNEQFF
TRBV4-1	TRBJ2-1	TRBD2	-	TGCGCCAGCAGCCAACAAGTGGGACTAGGGCCCAATGAGCAGTTCTTC	CASSQQVGLGPNEQFF
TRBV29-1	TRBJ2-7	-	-	TGCAGCGTTGAGTCTGGGGCCGAGCAGTACTTC	CSVESGAEQYF
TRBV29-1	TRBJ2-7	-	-	TGCAGCGCCAGAGACCACTACGAGCAGTACTTC	CSARDHYEQYF
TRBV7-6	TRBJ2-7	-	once	TGTGCCAGCAGCCAACAGAGGGTTTACGAGCAGTACTTC	CASSQQRVYEQYF
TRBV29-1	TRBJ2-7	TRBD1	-	TGCAGCGCACGGACAGGGGGCCTCTCCTACGAGCAGTACTTC	CSARTGGLSYEQYF
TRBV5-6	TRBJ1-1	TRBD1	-	TGTGCCAGCAGCTTTGGGACAGAGGGTGTTGAAGCTTTCTTT	CASSFGTEGVEAFF
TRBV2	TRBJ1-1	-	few	TGTGCCAGCAGTGAGGGAGCTTTCTTT	CASSEGAFF
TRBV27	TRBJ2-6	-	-	TGTGCCAGCAGTTTGGCAGGGGCCAACGTCCTGACTTTC	CASSLAGANVLTF
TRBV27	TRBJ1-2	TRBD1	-	TGTGCCAGCAGTCCCGTGACAGGGGTTACCTATGGCTACACCTTC	CASSPVTGVTYGYTF
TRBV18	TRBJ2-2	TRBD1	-	TGTGCCAGCTCGCACAGGGGCTTGAACACCGGGGAGCTGTTTTTT	CASSHRGLNTGELFF